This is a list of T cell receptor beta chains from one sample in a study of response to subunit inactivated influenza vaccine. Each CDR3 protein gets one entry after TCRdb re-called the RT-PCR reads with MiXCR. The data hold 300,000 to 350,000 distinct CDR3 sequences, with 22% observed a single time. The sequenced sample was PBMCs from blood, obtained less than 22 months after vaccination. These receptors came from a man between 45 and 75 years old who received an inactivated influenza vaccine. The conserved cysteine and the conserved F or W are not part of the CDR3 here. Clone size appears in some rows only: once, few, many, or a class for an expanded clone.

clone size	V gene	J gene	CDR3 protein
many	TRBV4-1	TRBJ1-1	ASSLVPGLNTEAF
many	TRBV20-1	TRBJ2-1	SAREPRTLYNNEQF
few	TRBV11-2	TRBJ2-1	ASSPDGSGVRYNEQF
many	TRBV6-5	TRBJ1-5	ASSYSMGHFSNQPQH
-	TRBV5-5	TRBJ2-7	ASSLRQGITYEQY
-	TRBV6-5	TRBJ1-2	ASSSMTGGNGYT
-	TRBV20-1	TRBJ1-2	SAPGRTYGYT
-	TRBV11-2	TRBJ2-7	ASSRQGQGAHEQY
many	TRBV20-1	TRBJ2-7	SASASSYEQY
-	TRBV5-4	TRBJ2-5	ASSLKGQELVETQY
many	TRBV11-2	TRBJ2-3	ASSLGGSTDTQY
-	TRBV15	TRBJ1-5	ATSREFYSNQPQH
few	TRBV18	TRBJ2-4	ASSPRFAGTGSFQY
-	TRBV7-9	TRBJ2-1	ASSKTSGSSYNEQF
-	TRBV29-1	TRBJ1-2	SVEAQLSTNYGYT
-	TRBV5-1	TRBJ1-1	ASSLGAVGNTEAF
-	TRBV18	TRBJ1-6	ASSPRAGSDSPLH
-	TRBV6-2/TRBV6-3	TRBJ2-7	ASSGGPPRREQY
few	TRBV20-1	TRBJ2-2	SARVVGRYTGELF
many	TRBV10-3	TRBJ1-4	AISSPGVEKLF
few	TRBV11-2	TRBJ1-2	ASSLVGKPNYGYT
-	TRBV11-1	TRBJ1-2	ASSLAAIPDYGYT
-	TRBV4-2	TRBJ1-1	ASSRETGRDTEAF
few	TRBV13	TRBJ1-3	ASSSRTDPSGNTIY
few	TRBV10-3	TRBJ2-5	AISESSETQY
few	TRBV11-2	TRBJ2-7	ASSASFPGGMYEQY
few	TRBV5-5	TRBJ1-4	ASSFKGGFGEKLF
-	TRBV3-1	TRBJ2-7	ASSARDGLYEQY
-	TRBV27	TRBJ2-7	ASSPTGNQHHEQY
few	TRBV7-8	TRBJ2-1	ASSKAASEQF
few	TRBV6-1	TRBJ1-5	ASRTGLLSNQPQH
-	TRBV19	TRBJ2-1	ASSSGGQGLDEQF
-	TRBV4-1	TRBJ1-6	ASSQAGTGLLRSSPLH
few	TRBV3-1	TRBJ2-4	ASSPTRMLKNIQY
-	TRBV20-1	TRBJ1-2	SDDGQGVGYT
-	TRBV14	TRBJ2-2	ASSPRVGELF
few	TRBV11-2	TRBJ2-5	ASSLDLKQETQY
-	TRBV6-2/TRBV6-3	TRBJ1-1	ASSYSGQNAF
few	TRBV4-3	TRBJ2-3	ASSPGQELTQY
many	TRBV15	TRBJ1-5	ATSRVVRGDQPQH
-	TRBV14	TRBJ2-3	ASSPRASGSVDTQY
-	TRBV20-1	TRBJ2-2	SASLQRGVTGELF
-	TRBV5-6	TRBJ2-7	ASSLGTGGISYEQY
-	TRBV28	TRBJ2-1	ASKQPGQLSEQF
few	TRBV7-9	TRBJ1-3	ASSPPDRVSGNTIY